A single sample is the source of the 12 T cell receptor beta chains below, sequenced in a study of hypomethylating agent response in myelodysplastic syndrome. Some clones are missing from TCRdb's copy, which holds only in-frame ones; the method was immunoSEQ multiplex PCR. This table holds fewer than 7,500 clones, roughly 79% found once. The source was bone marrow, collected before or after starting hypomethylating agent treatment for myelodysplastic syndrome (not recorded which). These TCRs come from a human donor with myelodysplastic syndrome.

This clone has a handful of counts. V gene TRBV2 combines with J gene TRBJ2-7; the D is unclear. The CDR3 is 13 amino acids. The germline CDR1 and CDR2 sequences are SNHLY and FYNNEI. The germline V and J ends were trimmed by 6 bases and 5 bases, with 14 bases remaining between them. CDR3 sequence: CASRDIAGNEQYF. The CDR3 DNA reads TGTGCCAGCAGGGATATCGCCGGCAACGAGCAGTACTTC.

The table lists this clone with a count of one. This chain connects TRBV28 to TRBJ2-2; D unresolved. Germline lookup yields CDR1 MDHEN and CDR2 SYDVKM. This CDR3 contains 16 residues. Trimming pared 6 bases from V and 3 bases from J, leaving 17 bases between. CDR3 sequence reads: CASRRSDTADTGELFF. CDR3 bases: TGTGCCAGCAGAAGGTCGGATACGGCTGACACCGGGGAGCTGTTTTTT.

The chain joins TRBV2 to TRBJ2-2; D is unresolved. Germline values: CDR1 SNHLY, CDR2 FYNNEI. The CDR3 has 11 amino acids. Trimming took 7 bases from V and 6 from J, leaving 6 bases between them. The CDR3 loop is CASTEAGELFF. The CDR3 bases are TGTGCCAGCACAGAGGCCGGGGAGCTGTTTTTT.

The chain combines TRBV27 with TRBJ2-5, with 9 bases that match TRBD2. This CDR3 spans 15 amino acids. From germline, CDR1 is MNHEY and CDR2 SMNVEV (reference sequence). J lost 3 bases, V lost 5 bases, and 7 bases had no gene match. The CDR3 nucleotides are TGTGCCAGCAGTCAGGCCGGGACTAGCAAAGAGACCCAGTACTTC. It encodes CASSQAGTSKETQYF.

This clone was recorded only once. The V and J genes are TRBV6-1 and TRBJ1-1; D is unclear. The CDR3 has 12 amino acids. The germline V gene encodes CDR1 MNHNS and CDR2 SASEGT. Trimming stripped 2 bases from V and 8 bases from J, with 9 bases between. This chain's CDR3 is CASSEWQNEAFF. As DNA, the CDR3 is TGTGCCAGCAGTGAATGGCAGAACGAAGCTTTCTTT.

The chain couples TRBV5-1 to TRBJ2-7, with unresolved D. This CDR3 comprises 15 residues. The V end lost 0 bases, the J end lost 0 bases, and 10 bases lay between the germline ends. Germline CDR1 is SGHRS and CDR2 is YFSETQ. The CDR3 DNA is TGCGCCAGCAGCTTGGAGGCCTCGAGCTCCTACGAGCAGTACTTC. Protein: CASSLEASSSYEQYF.

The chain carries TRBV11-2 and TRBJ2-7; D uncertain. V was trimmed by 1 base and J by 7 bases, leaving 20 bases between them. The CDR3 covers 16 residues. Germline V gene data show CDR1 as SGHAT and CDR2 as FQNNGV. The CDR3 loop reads CASSLAPRPRLWEQYV. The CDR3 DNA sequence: TGTGCCAGCAGCTTAGCCCCCCGTCCTAGGTTGTGGGAGCAGTACGTC.

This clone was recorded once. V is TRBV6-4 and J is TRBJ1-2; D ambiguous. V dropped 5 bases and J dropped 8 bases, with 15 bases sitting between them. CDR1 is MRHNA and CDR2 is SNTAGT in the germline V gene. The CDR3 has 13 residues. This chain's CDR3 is CASSRGGRSGYTF. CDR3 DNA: TGTGCCAGCAGTCGAGGTGGTCGCTCCGGCTACACCTTC.

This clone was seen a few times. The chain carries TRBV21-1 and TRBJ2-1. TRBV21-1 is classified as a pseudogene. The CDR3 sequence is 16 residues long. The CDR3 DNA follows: TGTGCCAGCAGCGTCCGGACCCCGCTGGTGTACCATGAGCAGTTCTTC. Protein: CASSVRTPLVYHEQFF.

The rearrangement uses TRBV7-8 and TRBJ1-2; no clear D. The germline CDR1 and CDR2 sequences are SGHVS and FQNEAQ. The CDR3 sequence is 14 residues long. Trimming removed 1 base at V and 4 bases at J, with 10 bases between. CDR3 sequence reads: CASSLGTETYGYTF. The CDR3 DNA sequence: TGTGCCAGCAGCTTAGGGACGGAAACCTATGGCTACACCTTC.

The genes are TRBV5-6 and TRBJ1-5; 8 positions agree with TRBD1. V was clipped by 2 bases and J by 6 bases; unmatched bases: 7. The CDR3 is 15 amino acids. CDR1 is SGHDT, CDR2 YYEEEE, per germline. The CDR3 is CASSFGQGASQPQHF. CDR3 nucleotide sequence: TGTGCCAGCAGCTTCGGGCAGGGGGCGAGTCAGCCCCAGCATTTT.

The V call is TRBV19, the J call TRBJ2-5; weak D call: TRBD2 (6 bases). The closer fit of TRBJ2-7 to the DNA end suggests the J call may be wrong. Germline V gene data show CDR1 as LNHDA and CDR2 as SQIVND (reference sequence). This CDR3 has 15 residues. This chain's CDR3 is CASARDSSASYEQYF. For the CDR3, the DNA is TGTGCCAGCGCACGGGACTCAAGTGCGTCCTACGAGCAGTACTTC.